This T cell receptor beta chain was documented in a study of neurological immune-mediated disorders. Study-wide results and caveats: In HTLV-1-associated myelopathy, TCR clonal expansion was greatest, whereas multiple sclerosis had the least, falling below healthy controls.

This CDR3 spans 14 amino acids. The germline V gene has CDR1 SGHRS and CDR2 YFSETQ. Trimming shortened V by 1 base and J by 5 bases, and 13 bases separated the two germline ends. The cDNA was synthesized by 5'RACE incorporating 10-nucleotide random UMIs. Sequencing runs each generated in excess of 190 million TCR-beta sequences derived from 15-18 subjects. MiXCR was run by TCRdb on the 5' RACE reads, yielding one entry per CDR3 protein. Among some 37,000 distinct CDR3 sequences listed, under 13% were seen once. There are many counts of this clonotype. Its antigen is currently unknown. Sequences were obtained from PBMCs. The J gene is TRBJ2-7, the V gene TRBV5-1, with D uncertain. The sequence came from a woman aged 25 to 39 with HTLV-1-associated myelopathy (HAM/TSP). CDR3 in DNA: TGCGCCAGCAGCTTGTCAGTACCGCGTGACGAGCAGTACTTC. The encoded protein is CASSLSVPRDEQYF.